This T cell receptor (beta chain) was sequenced during a study of CD8 T cells in ankylosing spondylitis. V lost 3 bases and J lost 1, with 9 bases in between. The CDR3 sequence is 13 residues long. Germline loops: CDR1 DFQATT, CDR2 SNEGSKA (reference sequence). TCRdb reanalysed the 5' RACE reads using MiXCR and keeps one entry per CDR3 protein. This repertoire shows 200,000 to 300,000 distinct CDR3 sequences, roughly a quarter found once; its top ten account for approximately 0.61%. This clonotype was recorded a few times. The receptor comes from a male donor with ankylosing spondylitis or in good health (not recorded which). The chain uses TRBV20-1 and TRBJ1-1; D call uncertain. The sequenced material came from blood, either unsorted or a sorted T cell fraction (not recorded which). The CDR3, as DNA: TGCAGTGCTAGCCCGTTCGGGAACACTGAAGCTTTCTTT. Its translation: CSASPFGNTEAFF.